This T cell receptor (beta chain) was documented in a study of PD-1 blockade in mismatch repair-deficient tumors. Across the study: Enrolled about 2013-2016, patients had progressing, pretreated mismatch repair-deficient cancers of approximately 13 types.

Study findings and constraints: Tumor-resident clones, often undetectable pretreatment in blood, expanded then contracted after pembrolizumab.

As regards this clone: Its specificity is unknown.

The CDR3 spans 16 residues. Germline CDR1 and CDR2: SGDLS and YYNGEE. J lost 8 bases, V lost 2 bases, and 6 bases had no gene match. Clones were read by immunoSEQ multiplex PCR, and TCRdb kept only the in-frame ones, dropping some. The sample carries around 52,000 clones, 81% recorded once. V and J are TRBV9 and TRBJ2-1; TRBD2 aligns across 14 bases. Sequencing was performed on peripheral blood, taken roughly 20 weeks after starting pembrolizumab. The source is an adult with mismatch repair-deficient cancer. CDR3 protein: CASSVAGTSGSDEQFF. DNA for the CDR3: TGTGCCAGCAGCGTGGCCGGGACTAGCGGGAGTGATGAGCAGTTCTTC.